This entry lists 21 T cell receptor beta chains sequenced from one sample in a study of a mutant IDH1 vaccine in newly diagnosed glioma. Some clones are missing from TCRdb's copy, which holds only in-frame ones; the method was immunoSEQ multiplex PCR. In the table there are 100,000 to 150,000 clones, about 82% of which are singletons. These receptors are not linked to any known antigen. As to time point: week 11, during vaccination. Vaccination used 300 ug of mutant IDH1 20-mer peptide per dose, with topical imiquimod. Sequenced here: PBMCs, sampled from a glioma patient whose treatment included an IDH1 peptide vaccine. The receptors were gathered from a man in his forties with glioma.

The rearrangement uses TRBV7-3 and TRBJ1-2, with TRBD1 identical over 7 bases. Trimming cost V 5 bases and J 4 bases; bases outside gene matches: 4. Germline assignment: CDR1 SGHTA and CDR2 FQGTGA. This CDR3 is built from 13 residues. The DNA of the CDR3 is TGTGCCAGCAGCCCGTCAGGGGGCTATGGCTACACCTTC. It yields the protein CASSPSGGYGYTF.

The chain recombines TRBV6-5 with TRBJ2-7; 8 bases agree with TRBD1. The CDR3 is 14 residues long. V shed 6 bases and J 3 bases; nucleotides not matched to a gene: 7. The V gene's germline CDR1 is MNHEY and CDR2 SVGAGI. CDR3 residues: CASSKDRVLYEQYF. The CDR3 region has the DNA TGTGCCAGCAGCAAGGACAGGGTGCTCTACGAGCAGTACTTC.

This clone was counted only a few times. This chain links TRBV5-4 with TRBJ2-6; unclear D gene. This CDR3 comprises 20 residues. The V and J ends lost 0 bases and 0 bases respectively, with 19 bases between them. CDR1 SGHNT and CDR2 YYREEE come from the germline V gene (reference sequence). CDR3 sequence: CASSLELTALGVSGANVLTF. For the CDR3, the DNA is TGTGCCAGCAGCTTGGAATTGACGGCCCTTGGGGTCTCTGGGGCCAACGTCCTGACTTTC.

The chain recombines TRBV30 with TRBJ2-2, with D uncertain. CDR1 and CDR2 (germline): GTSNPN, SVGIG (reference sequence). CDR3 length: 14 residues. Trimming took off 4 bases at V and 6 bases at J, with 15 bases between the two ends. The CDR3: CAWKLGTVAGELFF. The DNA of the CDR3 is TGTGCCTGGAAGCTTGGAACCGTCGCCGGGGAGCTGTTTTTT.

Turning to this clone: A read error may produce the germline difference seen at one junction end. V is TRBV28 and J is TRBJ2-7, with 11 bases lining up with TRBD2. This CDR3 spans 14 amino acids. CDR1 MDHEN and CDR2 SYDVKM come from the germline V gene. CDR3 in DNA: TGTGCCAGCAGCACGTTAGCGGGAGGGCCGAGAGATGGGTTC. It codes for CASSTLAGGPRDGF.

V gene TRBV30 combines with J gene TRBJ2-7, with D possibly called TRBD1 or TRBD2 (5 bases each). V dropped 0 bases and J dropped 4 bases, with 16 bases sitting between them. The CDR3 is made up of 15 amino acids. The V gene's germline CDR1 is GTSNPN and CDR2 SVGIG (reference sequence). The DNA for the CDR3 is TGTGCCTGGAGTGTCCCCGGGGCCTCGCATTACGAGCAGTACTTC. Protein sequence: CAWSVPGASHYEQYF.

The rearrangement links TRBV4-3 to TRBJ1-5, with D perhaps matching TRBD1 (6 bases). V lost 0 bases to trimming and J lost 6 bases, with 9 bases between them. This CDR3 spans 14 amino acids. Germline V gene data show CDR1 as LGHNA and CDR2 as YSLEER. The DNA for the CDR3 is TGCGCCAGCAGCCAAGAGCGCAGGGGTCAGCCCCAGCATTTT. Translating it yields CASSQERRGQPQHF.

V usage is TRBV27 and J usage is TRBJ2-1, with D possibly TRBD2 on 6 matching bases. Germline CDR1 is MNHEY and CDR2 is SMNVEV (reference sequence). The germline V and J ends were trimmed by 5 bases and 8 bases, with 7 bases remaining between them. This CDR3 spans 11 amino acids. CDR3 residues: CASSGRYEQFF. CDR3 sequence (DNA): TGTGCCAGCAGTGGGAGGTATGAGCAGTTCTTC.

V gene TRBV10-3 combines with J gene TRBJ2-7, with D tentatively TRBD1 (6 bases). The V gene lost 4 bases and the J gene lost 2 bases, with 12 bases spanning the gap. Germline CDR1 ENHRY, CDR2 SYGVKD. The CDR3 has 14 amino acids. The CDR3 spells CAISGGQGPYEQYF. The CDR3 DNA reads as TGTGCCATCAGTGGGGGGCAGGGACCCTACGAGCAGTACTTC.

CDR3 loop: CASSHTGTSFGPLSLNEQFF. The CDR3 DNA reads TGCGCCAGCAGCCACACCGGGACTAGCTTCGGCCCCCTCTCTCTGAATGAGCAGTTCTTC. The chain recombines TRBV10-1 with TRBJ2-1; 9 nucleotides line up with TRBD2. The CDR3 length is 20 residues. V was clipped by 6 bases and J by 7 bases; unmatched bases: 25. Per germline, CDR1 WNHNN and CDR2 SYGVQD (reference sequence).

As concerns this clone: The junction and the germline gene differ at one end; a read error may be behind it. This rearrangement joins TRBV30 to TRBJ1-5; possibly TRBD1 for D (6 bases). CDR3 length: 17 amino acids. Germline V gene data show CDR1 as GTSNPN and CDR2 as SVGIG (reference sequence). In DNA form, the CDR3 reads TGTGTCTGGAGTGTAAGTGGGGGGCTGCTTAGCGTTCAGCCCCAGCATTTT. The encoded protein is CVWSVSGGLLSVQPQHF. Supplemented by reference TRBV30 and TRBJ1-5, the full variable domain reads SQTIHQWPATLVQPVGSPLSLECTVEGTSNPNLYWYRQAAGRGLQLLFYSVGIGQISSEVPQNLSASRPQDRQFILSSKKLLLSDSGFYLCVWSVSGGLLSVQPQHFGDGTRLSIL.

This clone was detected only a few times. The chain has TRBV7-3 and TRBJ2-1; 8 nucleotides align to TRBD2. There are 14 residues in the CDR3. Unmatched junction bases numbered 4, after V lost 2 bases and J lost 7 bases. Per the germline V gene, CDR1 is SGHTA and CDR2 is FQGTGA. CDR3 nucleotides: TGTGCCAGCAGCTTAGCGGGAGGAGGGAATGAGCAGTTCTTC. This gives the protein CASSLAGGGNEQFF.

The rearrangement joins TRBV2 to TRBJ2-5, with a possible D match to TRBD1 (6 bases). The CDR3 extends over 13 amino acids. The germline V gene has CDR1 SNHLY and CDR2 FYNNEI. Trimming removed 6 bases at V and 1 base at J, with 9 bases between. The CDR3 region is CASRRDIQETQYF. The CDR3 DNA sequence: TGTGCCAGCAGGAGGGACATCCAAGAGACCCAGTACTTC. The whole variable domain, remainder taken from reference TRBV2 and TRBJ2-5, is EPEVTQTPSHQVTQMGQEVILRCVPISNHLYFYWYRQILGQKVEFLVSFYNNEISEKSEIFDDQFSVERPDGSNFTLKIRSTKLEDSAMYFCASRRDIQETQYFGPGTRLLVL.

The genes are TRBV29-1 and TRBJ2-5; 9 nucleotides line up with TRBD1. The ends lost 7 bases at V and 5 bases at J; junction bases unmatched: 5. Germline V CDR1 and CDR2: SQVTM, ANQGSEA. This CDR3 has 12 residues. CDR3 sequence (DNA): TGCAGCGCCAAGGACAGGGGTGAGACCCAGTACTTC. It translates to CSAKDRGETQYF. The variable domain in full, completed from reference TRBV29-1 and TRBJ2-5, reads SAVISQKPSRDICQRGTSLTIQCQVDSQVTMMFWYRQQPGQSLTLIATANQGSEATYESGFVIDKFPISRPNLTFSTLTVSNMSPEDSSIYLCSAKDRGETQYFGPGTRLLVL.

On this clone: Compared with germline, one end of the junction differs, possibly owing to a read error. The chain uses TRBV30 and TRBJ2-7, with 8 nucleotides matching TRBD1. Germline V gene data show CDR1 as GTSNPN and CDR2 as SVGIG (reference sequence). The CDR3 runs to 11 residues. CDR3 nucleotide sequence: TGTGCCTGGAGCCAGCCCGGGACAGGAGCCTTC. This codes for CAWSQPGTGAF.

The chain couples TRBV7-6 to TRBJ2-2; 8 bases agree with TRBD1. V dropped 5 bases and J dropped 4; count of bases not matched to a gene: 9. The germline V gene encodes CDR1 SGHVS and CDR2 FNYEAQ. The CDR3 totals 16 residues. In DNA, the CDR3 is TGTGCCAGCAGCACCGGACAGGGAGGTCGCACCGGGGAGCTGTTTTTT. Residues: CASSTGQGGRTGELFF.

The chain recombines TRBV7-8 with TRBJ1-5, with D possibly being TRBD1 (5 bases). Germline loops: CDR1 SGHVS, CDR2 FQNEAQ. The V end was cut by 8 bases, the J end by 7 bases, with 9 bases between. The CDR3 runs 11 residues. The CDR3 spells CASGTGQPQHF. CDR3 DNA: TGTGCCAGCGGGACGGGGCAGCCCCAGCATTTT. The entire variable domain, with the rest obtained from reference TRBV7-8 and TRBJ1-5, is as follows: GAGVSQSPRYKVAKRGQDVALRCDPISGHVSLFWYQQALGQGPEFLTYFQNEAQLDKSGLPSDRFFAERPEGSVSTLKIQRTQQEDSAVYLCASGTGQPQHFGDGTRLSIL.

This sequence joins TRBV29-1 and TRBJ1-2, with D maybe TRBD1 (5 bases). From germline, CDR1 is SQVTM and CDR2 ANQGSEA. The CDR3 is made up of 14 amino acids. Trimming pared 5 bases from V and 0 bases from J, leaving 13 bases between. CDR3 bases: TGCAGCGTTTTTCCGACAGTAGCTAACTATGGCTACACCTTC. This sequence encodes CSVFPTVANYGYTF.

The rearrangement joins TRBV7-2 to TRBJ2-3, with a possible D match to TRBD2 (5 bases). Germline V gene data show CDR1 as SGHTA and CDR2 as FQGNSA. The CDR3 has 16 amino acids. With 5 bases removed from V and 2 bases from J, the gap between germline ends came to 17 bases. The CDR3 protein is CASSPTGMRPTDTQYF. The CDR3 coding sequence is TGTGCCAGCAGCCCAACGGGAATGAGGCCCACAGATACGCAGTATTTT.

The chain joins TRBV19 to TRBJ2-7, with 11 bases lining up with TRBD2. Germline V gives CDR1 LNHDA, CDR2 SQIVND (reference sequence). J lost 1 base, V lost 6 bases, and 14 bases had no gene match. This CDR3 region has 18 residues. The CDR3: CASSPRPRLAGPSYEQYF. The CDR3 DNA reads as TGTGCCAGTAGCCCACGCCCCCGACTAGCGGGGCCGTCCTACGAGCAGTACTTC.

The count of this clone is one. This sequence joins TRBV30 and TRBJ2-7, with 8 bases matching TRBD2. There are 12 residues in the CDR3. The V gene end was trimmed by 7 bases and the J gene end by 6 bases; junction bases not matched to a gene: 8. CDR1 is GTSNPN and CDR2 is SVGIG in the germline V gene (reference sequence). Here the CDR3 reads CASGWLAGEQYF. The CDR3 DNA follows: TGTGCCTCCGGGTGGCTAGCGGGCGAGCAGTACTTC.